These 17 T cell receptor beta chains were all obtained from the same sample, sequenced in a study of T cells after posttransplantation cyclophosphamide. Treatment was busulfan-fludarabine conditioning, a marrow graft, and cyclophosphamide on days +3 and +4. The method was immunoSEQ multiplex PCR; TCRdb's version includes in-frame clones alone and lacks a portion of them. The repertoire holds 15,000 to 20,000 clones, with about three quarters as singletons. Sequences were derived from CD8+ T cells sorted from PBMCs, sampled 1,800 to 2,000 days after a stem cell transplant with posttransplant cyclophosphamide. Every receptor here comes from a female patient in her thirties or forties who received an allogeneic stem cell transplant from a related donor, was CMV-positive, and had no GVHD. Some T cells here may be from the graft donor.

The chain has TRBV9 and TRBJ2-1; D unclear. Germline assignment: CDR1 SGDLS and CDR2 YYNGEE. Trimming took off 1 base at V and 5 bases at J, with 13 bases between the two ends. CDR3 size: 15 residues. The CDR3 sequence: CASSVWNGVDNEQFF. In DNA, the CDR3 is TGTGCCAGCAGCGTATGGAACGGAGTGGACAATGAGCAGTTCTTC. The full variable domain, rest sourced from reference TRBV9 and TRBJ2-1, is DSGVTQTPKHLITATGQRVTLRCSPRSGDLSVYWYQQSLDQGLQFLIQYYNGEERAKGNILERFSAQQFPDLHSELNLSSLELGDSALYFCASSVWNGVDNEQFFGPGTRLTVL.

The chain is built from TRBV1 and TRBJ2-2; TRBD2, the table's D call, lacks a check against the DNA. TRBV1 corresponds to a pseudogene. The CDR3 length is 16 residues. The CDR3 DNA reads as TGCACCAGCAGCCAATATGAGGTTTACTACACCGGGGAGCTGTTTTTT. This translates into CTSSQYEVYYTGELFF.

The gene calls are TRBV4-1 and TRBJ1-4, with a tentative D call TRBD1 (6 bases). Per the germline V gene, CDR1 is MGHRA and CDR2 is YSYEKL. Trimming took off 0 bases at V and 7 bases at J, with 15 bases between the two ends. CDR3 length: 16 amino acids. CDR3 sequence: CASSQDEGGAGEKLFF. The CDR3, as DNA: TGCGCCAGCAGCCAAGATGAGGGGGGGGCCGGTGAAAAACTGTTTTTT.

This clone occurred a few times. Additional DNA sequences in this sample encode the identical CDR3. CDR3 region: CASSLGDYEQYF. Here the CDR3 DNA reads TGTGCCAGCAGCTTGGGAGACTACGAGCAGTACTTC. The rearrangement joins TRBV5-6 to TRBJ2-7, with D unresolved. Germline lookup yields CDR1 SGHDT and CDR2 YYEEEE. The V and J ends lost 0 bases and 3 bases respectively, with 4 bases between them. The CDR3 is 12 residues long.

The CDR3 loop reads CASSFVQHHEQYF. CDR3 DNA: TGTGCCAGCAGCTTTGTACAGCACCACGAGCAGTACTTC. This rearrangement joins TRBV13 to TRBJ2-7; D unclear. The CDR3 runs 13 residues. Trimming took off 3 bases at V and 5 bases at J, with 11 bases between the two ends. Per the germline V gene, CDR1 is PRHDT and CDR2 is FYEKMQ (reference sequence).

The table lists this clone with a few counts. The chain combines TRBV6-6 with TRBJ1-1; D unclear. The V and J ends lost 8 bases and 2 bases respectively, with 6 bases between them. CDR3 length: 11 amino acids. Germline V gives CDR1 MNHNY, CDR2 SVGAGI (reference sequence). CDR3: CASRLNTEAFF. The CDR3 DNA follows: TGTGCCAGCCGACTCAACACTGAAGCTTTCTTT.

The rearrangement links TRBV7-2 to TRBJ1-5, with unresolved D. The CDR3 has 15 amino acids. V gave up 2 bases and J gave up 3 bases, with 11 bases separating them. Germline lookup yields CDR1 SGHTA and CDR2 FQGNSA. Here the CDR3 reads CASSLWESDNQPQHF. The CDR3 region has the DNA TGTGCCAGCAGCTTATGGGAGAGTGACAATCAGCCCCAGCATTTT.

This chain connects TRBV5-8 to TRBJ1-4, with D possibly matching TRBD1 (5 bases). Per germline, CDR1 SGHTS and CDR2 YDEGEE. V gave up 0 bases and J gave up 3 bases, with 12 bases separating them. The CDR3 extends over 16 amino acids. The CDR3 here is CASSLAGGVANEKLFF. The CDR3 nucleotides read TGTGCCAGCAGCTTGGCCGGGGGAGTCGCTAATGAAAAACTGTTTTTT.

V gene TRBV7-9 combines with J gene TRBJ2-2; 9 bases are a match to TRBD1. J was trimmed by 4 bases and V by 5 bases; bases with no gene match: 5. Germline V CDR1 and CDR2: SEHNR, FQNEAQ (reference sequence). The CDR3 covers 15 residues. The CDR3 loop reads CASSLEGQGTGELFF. CDR3 DNA: TGTGCCAGCAGCCTAGAGGGACAGGGCACCGGGGAGCTGTTTTTT. Variable domain in full (rest from reference TRBV7-9 and TRBJ2-2): DTGVSQNPRHKITKRGQNVTFRCDPISEHNRLYWYRQTLGQGPEFLTYFQNEAQLEKSRLLSDRFSAERPKGSFSTLEIQRTEQGDSAMYLCASSLEGQGTGELFFGEGSRLTVL.

This clone was counted only a few times. The rearrangement uses TRBV4-1 and TRBJ1-5; TRBD1 agrees at 7 bases. Germline CDR1 reads MGHRA; CDR2 reads YSYEKL. CDR3 length: 15 residues. Germline trimming cut 2 bases from V and 7 bases from J; bases unmatched to any gene: 8. CDR3 in amino acids: CASSQLTGVGQPQHF. The CDR3, as DNA: TGCGCCAGCAGCCAACTTACAGGGGTTGGGCAGCCCCAGCATTTT.

V gene TRBV7-9 combines with J gene TRBJ2-7; D may be TRBD1 (6 bases). The V end lost 0 bases, the J end lost 3 bases, and 12 bases lay between the germline ends. The CDR3 is 15 residues long. CDR1 and CDR2 (germline): SEHNR, FQNEAQ (reference sequence). CDR3 nucleotide sequence: TGTGCCAGCAGCTTAGCACAGGGAAATTACTACGAGCAGTACTTC. It encodes CASSLAQGNYYEQYF.

V usage is TRBV5-1 and J usage is TRBJ2-6, with TRBD1 matching 9 bases. Germline trimming cut 4 bases from V and 4 bases from J; bases unmatched to any gene: 6. CDR3 length: 16 amino acids. Per the germline V gene, CDR1 is SGHRS and CDR2 is YFSETQ. The CDR3 sequence: CASSPGTGTGANVLTF. As DNA, the CDR3 is TGCGCCAGCAGCCCGGGGACAGGGACAGGGGCCAACGTCCTGACTTTC.

This clone was seen only a few times. This chain joins TRBV19 and TRBJ1-1; 8 positions match TRBD1. The trim removed 5 bases at V and 1 base at J, leaving 9 bases unmatched. The CDR3 length is 16 residues. Germline V gene data show CDR1 as LNHDA and CDR2 as SQIVND (reference sequence). DNA for the CDR3: TGTGCCAGTAGTTCCTACCGGGACAGGAGGAACACTGAAGCTTTCTTT. It yields the protein CASSSYRDRRNTEAFF.

This clone was seen once. The chain uses TRBV27 and TRBJ2-7; D is possibly TRBD1 (5 bases). CDR3 length: 13 amino acids. Trimming stripped 3 bases from V and 2 bases from J, with 8 bases between. In germline, CDR1 is MNHEY, CDR2 SMNVEV (reference sequence). CDR3 coding DNA: TGTGCCAGCAGTTTTGGCAGGGCCTACGAGCAGTACTTC. Protein product: CASSFGRAYEQYF.

This chain uses TRBV28 with TRBJ2-5, with 9 bases fitting TRBD2. The V segment lost 3 bases and the J segment 2 bases; nucleotides outside the gene matches: 4. Germline V gene lookup returns CDR1 MDHEN and CDR2 SYDVKM. CDR3 length: 15 amino acids. CDR3 amino acids: CASSFERGDQETQYF. CDR3 nucleotides: TGTGCCAGCAGTTTTGAGCGGGGGGATCAAGAGACCCAGTACTTC.

The chain combines TRBV19 with TRBJ2-7, with 8 bases fitting TRBD2. V trimming: 5 bases; J trimming: 4 bases; junction bases outside the gene matches: 10. Germline CDR1 is LNHDA and CDR2 is SQIVND (reference sequence). This CDR3 comprises 15 residues. The CDR3 bases are TGTGCCAGTAGTCTCGGGGGGGCTGCCTTTTACGAGCAGTACTTC. Its protein is CASSLGGAAFYEQYF. Full variable domain (remainder filled in from reference TRBV19 and TRBJ2-7): DGGITQSPKYLFRKEGQNVTLSCEQNLNHDAMYWYRQDPGQGLRLIYYSQIVNDFQKGDIAEGYSVSREKKESFPLTVTSAQKNPTAFYLCASSLGGAAFYEQYFGPGTRLTVT.

This clone was seen a few times. The chain uses TRBV7-6 and TRBJ1-6; 8 bases map to TRBD1. V gave up 0 bases and J gave up 7 bases; unmatched junction bases: 11. This CDR3 comprises 18 residues. Germline loops: CDR1 SGHVS, CDR2 FNYEAQ. Here the CDR3 DNA reads TGTGCCAGCAGCTTAGCGAATTGGGACAGGCCGGAGAATTCACCCCTCCACTTT. Its translation: CASSLANWDRPENSPLHF.